Sequencing of this T cell receptor beta chain was carried out in a study of T cells in narcolepsy. In the study overall: Patients with NT1 or NT2 and healthy control donors were enrolled. Study-wide findings and caveats: Autoreactive clonotypes reportedly recurred in blood of same and different patients, not controls. HCRT-specific and TRIB2-specific autoreactive clonotypes appeared among same-patient CSF and blood CD4+ clonotypes.

In regard to this clone: The antigen is unknown.

Repertoires were generated with immunoSEQ multiplex PCR, while TCRdb's copy carries only in-frame clones and drops some. This table has thousands of clones, about 63% appearing once. From germline, CDR1 is ENHRY and CDR2 SYGVKD. The CDR3 has 14 residues. Trimming took 3 bases from V and 5 from J, leaving 11 bases between them. The material sequenced was CD45RA- memory CD8+ T cells from PBMCs. This sequence was found in a human donor with narcolepsy. The chain is built from TRBV10-3 and TRBJ1-5; D is undetermined. DNA for the CDR3: TGTGCCATCAGTGAAAAAGAGGAGTATCAGCCCCAGCATTTT. Translation: CAISEKEEYQPQHF.